The present TCR beta chain was sequenced within a study of shared clonotypes between healthy human individuals. General study points: Across subsets, estimated richness was generally greater for naive than for memory populations. Enrolling few donors narrowed the genetic and exposure-history diversity that was represented.

Turning to this clone: Its antigen is unidentified.

In germline, CDR1 is SGHDN, CDR2 FVKESK. The germline V and J ends were trimmed by 4 bases and 4 bases, with 12 bases remaining between them. This CDR3 has 14 residues. Clones were sequenced by immunoSEQ multiplex PCR, and TCRdb holds only the in-frame ones, with some missing. The profile covers some 2.4 million clones, with more than 85% appearing a single time and approximately 0.35% taken by the ten largest. This receptor was identified in a man aged 18 to 29 in good health. Some clones in this sample may be carry-over from other donors' samples. Source material: naive CD4+ T cells from PBMCs. Subset noted: CD45RA+ positively selected. This chain connects TRBV14 to TRBJ2-3, with TRBD2 as a possible D gene (5 bases). The CDR3 DNA follows: TGTGCCAGCAGCCCCGTGGGGAGCCCAGATACGCAGTATTTT. It encodes CASSPVGSPDTQYF.